Below, 32 T cell receptor beta chains from the same sample are listed, as sequenced in a study of T-cell memory formation after mild COVID-19. TCRdb re-called the 5' RACE reads through MiXCR, storing one row per CDR3 protein. The sample records roughly 370,000 distinct CDR3 sequences, 16% being singletons. Sequenced material: PBMCs or a T cell subset sorted from them (not recorded which). The receptors shown here come from a man in his late teens or twenties who had mild COVID-19 (a few samples of this study predate the infection). Cell type and time point are not known.

CDR3 nucleotides: TGCGCCAGCAGCTTGGAGGGCCCCTCAGGAGGCTACACCTTC. Amino acids: CASSLEGPSGGYTF. The V and J genes are TRBV5-1 and TRBJ1-2; D remains unclear. Germline V gene lookup returns CDR1 SGHRS and CDR2 YFSETQ. The ends were cut back, 0 bases at V and 8 bases at J, with 14 bases in the middle. CDR3 length: 14 amino acids.

The chain couples TRBV4-3 to TRBJ2-3, with D maybe TRBD1 (5 bases). This CDR3 region has 15 residues. Germline lookup yields CDR1 LGHNA and CDR2 YSLEER. V lost 0 bases to trimming and J lost 6 bases, with 13 bases between them. CDR3 region: CASSQEYQGSDTQYF. The CDR3 bases are TGCGCCAGCAGCCAAGAATATCAGGGCAGCGATACGCAGTATTTT.

This clonotype was detected ten times or more. The chain uses TRBV28 and TRBJ1-5; 9 bases line up with TRBD1. Germline V gene lookup returns CDR1 MDHEN and CDR2 SYDVKM. V lost 4 bases and J lost 4; bases outside the gene matches: 8. This CDR3 is built from 16 residues. CDR3 protein: CASSSSTGGGNQPQHF. CDR3 DNA sequence: TGTGCCAGCAGTTCCTCGACAGGGGGAGGGAATCAGCCCCAGCATTTT.

CDR3 region: CASSFGPDRYNEQFF. The DNA for the CDR3 is TGTGCCAGCAGCTTTGGCCCCGACCGATACAATGAGCAGTTCTTC. J is TRBJ2-1 and V is TRBV11-3, with D unclear. CDR1 and CDR2 (germline): SGHNT, YENEEA. The CDR3 contains 15 residues. V dropped 3 bases and J dropped 4 bases, with 13 bases sitting between them.

The J gene is TRBJ2-2, the V gene TRBV7-2; D remains unclear. Trimming pared 1 base from V and 2 bases from J, leaving 5 bases between. The CDR3 is made up of 14 amino acids. The germline gives CDR1 SGHTA, CDR2 FQGNSA. DNA for the CDR3: TGTGCCAGCAGCTTAGTATACAACACCGGGGAGCTGTTTTTT. This sequence encodes CASSLVYNTGELFF.

This chain uses TRBV5-1 with TRBJ1-1, with TRBD1 identical over 10 bases. CDR1 and CDR2 from the germline V gene are SGHRS and YFSETQ. With 0 bases clipped from V and 5 bases from J, the junction kept 7 bases outside the gene matches. This CDR3 spans 16 amino acids. CDR3 region: CASSLDTGTGVTEAFF. Written as DNA, the CDR3 is TGCGCCAGCAGCTTGGATACTGGGACAGGGGTGACTGAAGCTTTCTTT.

This clonotype was observed at least ten times. CDR3 DNA sequence: TGCGCCAGCAGCCCGTACAGGGAGAACGAGCAGTACTTC. It translates to CASSPYRENEQYF. This chain connects TRBV4-1 to TRBJ2-7; a weak D match, TRBD1 (6 bases). Trimming took 4 bases from V and 5 from J, leaving 12 bases between them. The length of the CDR3 is 13 residues. Germline V gene sequence: CDR1 MGHRA, CDR2 YSYEKL.

This clonotype has only a few counts. The chain uses TRBV6-5 and TRBJ1-1; TRBD1 aligns across 8 bases. The CDR3 consists of 15 residues. CDR1 and CDR2 (germline): MNHEY, SVGAGI. V lost 5 bases and J lost 8; bases outside the gene matches: 13. CDR3 DNA sequence: TGTGCCAGCAGTCCGATTACCATAGGACAGGGAGAAGCTTTCTTT. Translating it yields CASSPITIGQGEAFF.

This clonotype was counted between two and nine times. The rearrangement links TRBV4-1 to TRBJ2-5; 7 bases line up with TRBD2. Germline loops: CDR1 MGHRA, CDR2 YSYEKL. The ends lost 4 bases at V and 3 bases at J; junction bases unmatched: 5. This CDR3 has 14 amino acids. The CDR3 protein is CASSRGAGKETQYF. CDR3 coding DNA: TGCGCCAGCAGCCGTGGAGCGGGGAAAGAGACCCAGTACTTC.

The rearrangement uses TRBV5-1 and TRBJ1-1; TRBD1 might be the D (6 bases). Trimming pared 4 bases from V and 8 bases from J, leaving 27 bases between. The CDR3 has 17 amino acids. Looked up from germline, CDR1 is SGHRS and CDR2 is YFSETQ. The CDR3 reads CASSLKPGTPGVFEAFF. CDR3 DNA sequence: TGCGCCAGCAGCCTAAAACCAGGGACACCCGGAGTTTTCGAAGCTTTCTTT. Using reference TRBV5-1 and TRBJ1-1 for the parts outside the CDR3, the full variable domain is KAGVTQTPRYLIKTRGQQVTLSCSPISGHRSVSWYQQTPGQGLQFLFEYFSETQRNKGNFPGRFSGRQFSNSRSEMNVSTLELGDSALYLCASSLKPGTPGVFEAFFGQGTRLTVV.

This chain links TRBV9 with TRBJ2-5; 14 bases line up with TRBD2. With V trimmed by 3 bases and J by 3 bases, 1 base remained unmatched. Per the germline V gene, CDR1 is SGDLS and CDR2 is YYNGEE. The CDR3 is made up of 15 amino acids. CDR3 bases: TGTGCCAGCAGCGCGGGACTAGCGGGGGAAGAGACCCAGTACTTC. Amino acids: CASSAGLAGEETQYF.

The chain is built from TRBV7-2 and TRBJ1-2; 7 nucleotides agree with TRBD1. V lost 5 bases to trimming and J lost 2 bases; unmatched junction nucleotides: 8. The length of the CDR3 is 15 residues. Germline V gives CDR1 SGHTA, CDR2 FQGNSA. The chain's CDR3 is CASSPQRDSNYGYTF. CDR3 bases: TGTGCCAGCAGCCCCCAGAGGGACAGCAACTATGGCTACACCTTC.

This clonotype was counted a few times. V gene TRBV3-1 combines with J gene TRBJ2-5; D not certain. Deletions cut 0 bases from V and 1 base from J, with 6 bases between. Germline assignment: CDR1 LGHDT and CDR2 YNNKEL (reference sequence). The CDR3 totals 14 residues. The CDR3 coding sequence is TGTGCCAGCAGCCAAGATCACACCCAAGAGACCCAGTACTTC. Protein product: CASSQDHTQETQYF.

The chain carries TRBV28 and TRBJ2-7; TRBD1 might be the D (6 bases). The CDR3 loop spans 11 amino acids. Trimming left V 8 bases short and J 3 bases short, with 8 bases between. Germline V gene data show CDR1 as MDHEN and CDR2 as SYDVKM. CDR3 residues: CASRDNYEQYV. The CDR3 DNA is TGTGCCAGCCGGGACAACTACGAGCAGTACGTC.

This clonotype has only a few counts. This chain links TRBV7-6 with TRBJ2-1; the match to TRBD2 covers 14 bases. CDR3 length equals 17 residues. Trimming removed 4 bases from V and 5 bases from J; junction bases left unmatched: 7. Germline CDR1 is SGHVS and CDR2 is FNYEAQ. The CDR3 DNA sequence: TGTGCCAGCAGCTCCAGACTAGCGGGGGGGCCCCACAATGAGCAGTTCTTC. Translation: CASSSRLAGGPHNEQFF.

This clonotype was seen more than once but under ten times. The chain carries TRBV7-8 and TRBJ2-5, with D hard to call. Germline CDR1 is SGHVS and CDR2 is FQNEAQ. V was pared by 3 bases and J by 1 base, with 15 bases between. The CDR3 covers 16 residues. The DNA of the CDR3 is TGTGCCAGCAGCTTGGTAGAATCGGGCTTCCAAGAGACCCAGTACTTC. It translates to CASSLVESGFQETQYF.

This clonotype has a handful of counts. CDR3: CASSLGRGTNTEAFF. CDR3 DNA sequence: TGCGCCAGCAGCTTGGGAAGGGGGACGAACACTGAAGCTTTCTTT. The genes are TRBV5-1 and TRBJ1-1; D possibly corresponds to TRBD1 (6 bases). V was cut by 0 bases and J by 1 base, with 10 bases left in between. The CDR3 extends over 15 amino acids. The germline V gene has CDR1 SGHRS and CDR2 YFSETQ.

This clonotype was detected ten times or more. The chain carries TRBV11-2 and TRBJ2-3, with D hard to call. The CDR3 has 13 amino acids. Trimming left V 4 bases short and J 5 bases short, with 10 bases between. Per germline, CDR1 SGHAT and CDR2 FQNNGV. CDR3 amino acids: CASSSLHGDTQYF. In nucleotides, the CDR3 is TGTGCCAGCAGCTCATTACACGGAGATACGCAGTATTTT.

J is TRBJ1-2 and V is TRBV28; the match to TRBD1 covers 9 bases. The junction had 7 bases not matched to a gene; V was cut back by 8 bases and J by 6 bases. Germline CDR1 MDHEN, CDR2 SYDVKM. This CDR3 spans 13 amino acids. This chain's CDR3 is CASVGQGLNGYTF. Written as DNA, the CDR3 is TGTGCCAGCGTCGGACAGGGGCTCAATGGCTACACCTTC.

The chain combines TRBV27 with TRBJ1-1, with 12 nucleotides matching TRBD1. Looked up from germline, CDR1 is MNHEY and CDR2 is SMNVEV (reference sequence). The CDR3 runs 16 residues. V dropped 5 bases and J dropped 4; count of bases not matched to a gene: 8. CDR3 coding DNA: TGTGCCAGCAGTGTCGGGACAGGGGGCTATAGCACTGAAGCTTTCTTT. Its protein product is CASSVGTGGYSTEAFF.

This rearrangement joins TRBV9 to TRBJ1-6; 7 positions agree with TRBD1. Trimming took 0 bases from V and 6 from J; bases not matched to a gene: 6. The germline CDR1 and CDR2 sequences are SGDLS and YYNGEE. This CDR3 has 16 residues. CDR3 sequence reads: CASSVGGAGGNSPLHF. In DNA, the CDR3 is TGTGCCAGCAGCGTAGGAGGGGCAGGGGGTAATTCACCCCTCCACTTT.

The chain has TRBV5-1 and TRBJ2-7, with TRBD1 matching over 10 bases. The CDR3 spans 15 residues. Germline loops: CDR1 SGHRS, CDR2 YFSETQ. The trim removed 4 bases at V and 3 bases at J, leaving 7 bases unmatched. CDR3 residues: CASSPGTGDYYEQYF. In DNA form, the CDR3 reads TGCGCCAGCAGCCCCGGGACAGGGGACTACTACGAGCAGTACTTC.

This clonotype was detected a few times. The genes are TRBV6-4 and TRBJ2-1; TRBD2 agrees at 8 bases. The junction had 5 bases not matched to a gene; V was cut back by 3 bases and J by 13 bases. Germline lookup yields CDR1 MRHNA and CDR2 SNTAGT. The CDR3 extends over 12 amino acids. The CDR3 DNA sequence: TGTGCCAGCAGTGATCGGGGGGGGCCCCAGTTCTTC. Translation: CASSDRGGPQFF.

The sample holds a few counts of this clonotype. The chain combines TRBV29-1 with TRBJ1-2; tentatively, D is TRBD1 (6 bases). The CDR3 covers 14 residues. Trimming stripped 4 bases from V and 5 bases from J, with 17 bases between. Germline V CDR1 and CDR2: SQVTM, ANQGSEA. The CDR3: CSVVGTGMAYGYTF. In DNA, the CDR3 is TGCAGCGTTGTGGGTACAGGGATGGCGTATGGCTACACCTTC.

This clonotype has a count of ten or more. This rearrangement joins TRBV27 to TRBJ1-2, with 8 bases aligning to TRBD1. J lost 8 bases, V lost 0 bases, and 8 bases had no gene match. Germline assignment: CDR1 MNHEY and CDR2 SMNVEV (reference sequence). This CDR3 is 15 amino acids long. In nucleotides, the CDR3 is TGTGCCAGCAGTTTATCCCCGGACAGGGCTGGGGGCTACACCTTC. Its protein product is CASSLSPDRAGGYTF.

This clonotype was seen only a few times. V usage is TRBV7-2 and J usage is TRBJ2-3, with 9 bases aligning to TRBD1. This CDR3 contains 14 residues. Germline assignment: CDR1 SGHTA and CDR2 FQGNSA. The V gene end was trimmed by 6 bases and the J gene end by 0 bases; junction bases not matched to a gene: 1. The CDR3 coding sequence is TGTGCCAGCAGACAGGGGGCTAGCACAGATACGCAGTATTTT. Translation: CASRQGASTDTQYF.

The gene calls are TRBV5-1 and TRBJ1-1; D uncertain. The germline CDR1 and CDR2 sequences are SGHRS and YFSETQ. The length of the CDR3 is 14 residues. Trimming cost V 0 bases and J 3 bases, with 9 bases left between them. The CDR3 DNA follows: TGCGCCAGCAGCTTGGTGGGCTATGACACTGAAGCTTTCTTT. This encodes CASSLVGYDTEAFF.

This clonotype was recorded a few times. The rearrangement uses TRBV10-2 and TRBJ2-2, with 7 positions matching TRBD1. The CDR3 contains 15 residues. V shed 8 bases and J 7 bases; nucleotides not matched to a gene: 13. CDR1 WSHSY and CDR2 SAAADI come from the germline V gene. DNA for the CDR3: TGCGCCAGCCGCTCCTCGACAGGGTGGGGCGGGGAGCTGTTTTTT. Protein product: CASRSSTGWGGELFF.

V and J are TRBV13 and TRBJ1-1; D call uncertain. Per the germline V gene, CDR1 is PRHDT and CDR2 is FYEKMQ (reference sequence). The CDR3 covers 15 residues. V was pared by 4 bases and J by 0 bases, with 12 bases between. CDR3 protein: CASSSWTGMNTEAFF. CDR3 bases: TGTGCCAGCAGCTCCTGGACGGGAATGAACACTGAAGCTTTCTTT.

This clonotype was counted a few times. The rearrangement joins TRBV27 to TRBJ2-5, with a tentative D call TRBD1 (6 bases). Germline lookup yields CDR1 MNHEY and CDR2 SMNVEV (reference sequence). The CDR3 sequence is 11 residues long. The ends were cut back, 6 bases at V and 6 bases at J, with 8 bases in the middle. This CDR3 reads CASRQGQTQYF. For the CDR3, the DNA is TGTGCCAGCAGACAGGGACAGACCCAGTACTTC.

This clonotype was seen a handful of times. This sequence joins TRBV9 and TRBJ1-1, with D possibly matching TRBD1 (5 bases). The ends were cut back, 6 bases at V and 4 bases at J, with 19 bases in the middle. The CDR3 spans 15 residues. Germline V lookup: CDR1 SGDLS, CDR2 YYNGEE. CDR3 loop: CASTVGQGWTTEAFF. In DNA form, the CDR3 reads TGTGCCAGCACCGTGGGTCAGGGTTGGACCACTGAAGCTTTCTTT.

This clonotype was recorded a few times. The chain has TRBV12-5 and TRBJ2-2; D remains unclear. V lost 3 bases to trimming and J lost 7 bases, with 15 bases between them. Germline values: CDR1 LGHNT, CDR2 FRNRAP. This CDR3 has 15 amino acids. In DNA, the CDR3 is TGTGCTAGTGGTTTCAGGACCGGGTCCCACGGGGAGCTGTTTTTT. This codes for CASGFRTGSHGELFF.